These T cell receptor beta chains were read from a single sample in a study of CD8 T cells in Susac syndrome. TCRdb independently ran MiXCR on the immunoSEQ multiplex PCR reads; one entry per CDR3 protein. This table has about 200,000 distinct CDR3 sequences, 85% to 95% appearing once. The sample comprised CD4+ T cells from PBMCs. The receptors were sampled from a human donor in good health. Both conserved end residues are part of each CDR3. The D gene is left open where the match is weak. Only some rows state a clone size, as once, few, many or a class for expanded clones.

D gene	V gene	J gene	clone size	CDR3 protein	CDR3 DNA
TRBD2	TRBV7-3	TRBJ2-1	few	CASSSDVAGFTSNEQFF	TGTGCCAGCAGCTCAGACGTAGCGGGGTTCACTTCGAATGAGCAGTTCTTC
TRBD2	TRBV5-4	TRBJ2-5	.	CASSPRSGRQTQYF	TGTGCCAGCAGCCCCAGGAGCGGGAGGCAGACCCAGTACTTC
.	TRBV7-2	TRBJ2-3	.	CASSLLGADTQYF	TGTGCCAGCAGCTTATTGGGGGCAGATACGCAGTATTTT
.	TRBV3-1	TRBJ2-4	.	CASSQAPTRNIQYF	TGTGCCAGCAGCCAAGCCCCAACTCGGAACATTCAGTACTTC
.	TRBV15	TRBJ2-3	.	CATGRQPSTDTQYF	TGTGCCACGGGCCGACAGCCAAGCACAGATACGCAGTATTTT
.	TRBV24-1	TRBJ2-5	.	CATSKPGLQETQYF	TGTGCCACCAGTAAACCGGGACTGCAAGAGACCCAGTACTTC
TRBD1	TRBV20-1	TRBJ1-5	.	CSAGTGDQPQHF	TGCAGTGCCGGGACAGGCGATCAGCCCCAGCATTTT
.	TRBV29-1	TRBJ2-5	.	CSVEGLWGYQETQYF	TGCAGCGTTGAAGGGCTCTGGGGGTACCAAGAGACCCAGTACTTC
.	TRBV10-3	TRBJ2-3	.	CATSSGNTQYF	TGTGCCACTTCATCGGGAAATACGCAGTATTTT
TRBD2	TRBV28	TRBJ2-1	.	CASSLSTRTSGNYNEQFF	TGTGCCAGCAGTCTATCGACCCGGACTAGCGGGAATTACAATGAGCAGTTCTTC
.	TRBV27	TRBJ2-3	.	CATSGTSTDTQYF	TGTGCCACTTCGGGGACTAGCACAGATACGCAGTATTTT
TRBD1	TRBV9	TRBJ1-5	.	CASSPRPGGQPQHF	TGTGCCAGCAGCCCCCGTCCAGGGGGACAGCCCCAGCATTTT
.	TRBV11-2	TRBJ1-4	.	CASSLEEDSLGEKLSF	TGTGCCAGCAGCTTAGAAGAAGACTCCTTGGGCGAAAAACTGTCTTTT
.	TRBV29-1	TRBJ2-1	.	CSVVAPLEEQFF	TGCAGCGTTGTGGCCCCATTAGAGGAGCAGTTCTTC
.	TRBV25-1	TRBJ2-3	once	CASSGPGGTDTQYF	TGTGCCAGCAGCGGACCCGGGGGTACAGATACGCAGTATTTT
.	TRBV4-3	TRBJ2-3	.	CASNQDSDTDTQYF	TGCGCCAGCAACCAAGATTCGGACACAGATACGCAGTATTTT
.	TRBV7-9	TRBJ1-2	.	CASSISDSYGYTF	TGTGCCAGCAGCATTTCGGACAGCTATGGCTACACCTTC
.	TRBV11-2	TRBJ2-2	few	CASSLIGELFF	TGTGCCAGCAGCTTGATCGGGGAGCTGTTTTTT
.	TRBV30	TRBJ2-1	.	CAFDSYNEQFF	TGTGCCTTTGACTCCTACAATGAGCAGTTCTTC
.	TRBV24-1	TRBJ2-1	.	CATSDFGSEQFF	TGTGCCACCAGTGATTTTGGGTCCGAGCAGTTCTTC
.	TRBV29-1	TRBJ2-5	.	CSVEDNGAGETQYF	TGCAGCGTTGAAGATAACGGGGCCGGGGAGACCCAGTACTTC
.	TRBV5-6	TRBJ1-6	.	CASSLPGLSPLHF	TGTGCCAGCAGCTTGCCAGGGCTTTCACCCCTCCACTTT
.	TRBV9	TRBJ1-1	.	CASSLQLNTEAFF	TGTGCCAGCAGTCTACAGCTGAACACTGAAGCTTTCTTT
.	TRBV7-9	TRBJ1-1	.	CASSFSLDPEAFF	TGTGCCAGCAGCTTCTCCTTAGATCCTGAAGCTTTCTTT
.	TRBV12-3/TRBV12-4	TRBJ2-5	.	CASSFWQTQYF	TGTGCCAGCAGTTTTTGGCAGACCCAGTACTTC
.	TRBV4-3	TRBJ1-2	.	CASSQRTADLYGYTF	TGCGCCAGCAGCCAACGGACGGCGGACCTCTATGGCTACACCTTC
TRBD1	TRBV4-1	TRBJ1-2	.	CASSQEGDRVYGYTF	TGCGCCAGCAGCCAAGAGGGGGACAGGGTCTATGGCTACACCTTC
.	TRBV2	TRBJ2-1	.	CAILKTPGPLSSNEQFF	TGTGCCATCCTGAAGACCCCGGGACCGCTAAGTAGTAATGAGCAGTTCTTC
.	TRBV29-1	TRBJ1-2	.	CSVEREKFNYGYTF	TGCAGCGTTGAACGGGAGAAGTTTAACTATGGCTACACCTTC
.	TRBV3-1	TRBJ1-1	.	CASSSLNMNTEAFF	TGTGCCAGCAGCTCCCTCAACATGAACACTGAAGCTTTCTTT
.	TRBV9	TRBJ1-1	.	CASSVEGYAEAFF	TGTGCCAGCAGCGTAGAGGGTTACGCTGAAGCTTTCTTT
.	TRBV3-1	TRBJ1-2	.	CASSQPTVGDYGYTF	TGTGCCAGCAGCCAACCTACAGTAGGGGACTATGGCTACACCTTC
.	TRBV29-1	TRBJ1-1	.	CSFSGMNTEAFF	TGCAGCTTCTCAGGGATGAACACTGAAGCTTTCTTT
.	TRBV10-2	TRBJ1-1	.	CASSDRPLKSTEAFF	TGCGCCAGCAGTGACCGGCCTCTAAAAAGCACTGAAGCTTTCTTT
TRBD1	TRBV20-1	TRBJ1-6	.	CSATDRANSPLHF	TGCAGTGCTACCGACAGGGCGAATTCACCCCTCCACTTT
.	TRBV29-1	TRBJ2-3	.	CSVVGPSTDTQYF	TGCAGCGTTGTCGGGCCCAGCACAGATACGCAGTATTTT
.	TRBV9	TRBJ2-3	.	CASSVEGGTSDTQYF	TGTGCCAGCAGCGTAGAGGGCGGGACCTCAGATACGCAGTATTTT
.	TRBV29-1	TRBJ2-7	.	CSVRRVLGYEQYF	TGCAGCGTTCGACGAGTATTGGGTTACGAGCAGTACTTC
TRBD2	TRBV19	TRBJ2-2	.	CASSIGTSGPTGELFF	TGTGCCAGTAGTATCGGGACTAGCGGGCCCACCGGGGAGCTGTTTTTT